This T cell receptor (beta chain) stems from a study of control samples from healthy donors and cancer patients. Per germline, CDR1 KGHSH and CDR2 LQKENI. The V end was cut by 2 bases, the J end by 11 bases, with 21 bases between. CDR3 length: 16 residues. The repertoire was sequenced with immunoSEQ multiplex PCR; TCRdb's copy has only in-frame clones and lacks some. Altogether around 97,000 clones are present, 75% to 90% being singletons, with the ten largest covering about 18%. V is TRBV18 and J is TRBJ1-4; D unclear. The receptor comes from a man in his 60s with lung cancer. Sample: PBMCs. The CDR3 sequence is CASSPNEVREELKLFF. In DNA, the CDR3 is TGTGCCAGCTCACCAAATGAGGTGAGGGAAGAGCTTAAACTGTTTTTT.